This passage covers 22 T cell receptor beta chains from one sample sequenced in a study of T cell responses to AZD1222 COVID-19 vaccine. Produced via immunoSEQ multiplex PCR; TCRdb's table is partial and in-frame only. Here the sample spans approximately 70,000 clones, about 91% being singletons. Sequences were derived from peripheral blood, sampled 28 days after the second dose of the MenACWY control vaccine. The receptors originated from an adult who received the MenACWY meningococcal vaccine as a control.

The chain couples TRBV6-2 or TRBV6-3 to TRBJ2-5; weak D call: TRBD1 (6 bases). V gave up 2 bases and J gave up 1 base, with 11 bases separating them. In germline, CDR1 is MNHEY, CDR2 SVGEGT. CDR3 length: 15 residues. This chain's CDR3 is CASSYRRQVQETQYF. CDR3 nucleotides: TGTGCCAGCAGTTACCGAAGACAGGTCCAAGAGACCCAGTACTTC.

J is TRBJ1-1 and V is TRBV5-1; 11 nucleotides match TRBD1. The length of the CDR3 is 17 residues. V lost 3 bases and J lost 1; bases outside the gene matches: 8. Germline CDR1 is SGHRS and CDR2 is YFSETQ. The CDR3 nucleotides are TGCGCCAGCAGCTCTAGGACAGGGGGCGCGTGGAACACTGAAGCTTTCTTT. Residues: CASSSRTGGAWNTEAFF.

The CDR3 DNA reads as TGTGCCAGCAGCCACGAGGACAGGACTGAAGCTTTCTTT. Amino acid sequence: CASSHEDRTEAFF. The chain is built from TRBV3-1 (or the pseudogene TRBV3-2) and TRBJ1-1; 7 positions match TRBD1. Losses at the gene ends were 3 bases for V and 5 bases for J; bases not matched to a gene: 3. Per germline, CDR1 LGHDT and CDR2 YNNKEL (reference sequence). CDR3 size: 13 residues.

This chain uses TRBV9 with TRBJ2-1, with 9 bases identical to TRBD1. V shed 4 bases, J shed 0 bases, and the junction held 5 bases outside the gene matches. The CDR3 consists of 16 residues. Germline CDR1 and CDR2: SGDLS and YYNGEE. CDR3 in amino acids: CASSSGTGSSYNEQFF. CDR3 DNA sequence: TGTGCCAGCAGCAGCGGGACAGGGAGCTCCTACAATGAGCAGTTCTTC.

This rearrangement joins TRBV5-1 to TRBJ2-7, with D possibly being TRBD1 or TRBD2 (6 bases each). Looked up from germline, CDR1 is SGHRS and CDR2 is YFSETQ. V lost 3 bases and J lost 6, with 19 bases in between. This CDR3 is built from 15 residues. The CDR3 region has the DNA TGCGCCAGCAGCTCCTCGTGGGGGGCTGGCGGCGAGCAGTACTTC. The encoded protein is CASSSSWGAGGEQYF.

This clone was picked up one time. The same CDR3 also results from other DNA sequences found in this sample. The chain recombines TRBV5-1 with TRBJ1-5, with a tentative D call TRBD1 (5 bases). CDR3 length: 14 amino acids. V was pared by 0 bases and J by 7 bases, with 11 bases between. Per germline, CDR1 SGHRS and CDR2 YFSETQ. The CDR3 DNA follows: TGCGCCAGCAGCTTGGGGGGGGTAGACCAGCCCCAGCATTTT. It codes for CASSLGGVDQPQHF. The full variable domain, in which reference TRBV5-1 and TRBJ1-5 provide the parts outside the CDR3, is KAGVTQTPRYLIKTRGQQVTLSCSPISGHRSVSWYQQTPGQGLQFLFEYFSETQRNKGNFPGRFSGRQFSNSRSEMNVSTLELGDSALYLCASSLGGVDQPQHFGDGTRLSIL.

The chain's CDR3 is CAITRDRVGNTIYF. The CDR3 bases are TGTGCCATCACCAGGGACAGGGTGGGGAACACCATATATTTT. The rearrangement joins TRBV10-3 to TRBJ1-3; 9 positions agree with TRBD1. J was trimmed by 7 bases and V by 7 bases; bases with no gene match: 8. The CDR3 is 14 residues long. Germline V gene data show CDR1 as ENHRY and CDR2 as SYGVKD.

CDR3 nucleotide sequence: TGTGCCAGCAGTTTACGTGTTTGGGGGGACAGGAATTCACCCCTCCACTTT. This translates into CASSLRVWGDRNSPLHF. This chain links TRBV27 with TRBJ1-6; 8 nucleotides agree with TRBD1. Germline CDR1 reads MNHEY; CDR2 reads SMNVEV (reference sequence). CDR3 length equals 17 residues. Trimming cost V 2 bases and J 7 bases; bases outside gene matches: 10.

The genes are TRBV19 and TRBJ1-6; possibly TRBD1 for D (6 bases). CDR3 length: 13 amino acids. Looked up from germline, CDR1 is LNHDA and CDR2 is SQIVND (reference sequence). V lost 7 bases to trimming and J lost 7 bases, with 11 bases between them. This CDR3 is CASMGALNSPLHF. The CDR3, as DNA: TGTGCCAGTATGGGGGCCCTCAATTCACCCCTCCACTTT.

The chain joins TRBV18 to TRBJ2-4; D may match TRBD1 or TRBD2 (7 bases each). Germline V gene sequence: CDR1 KGHSH, CDR2 LQKENI. Trimming cost V 0 bases and J 6 bases, with 15 bases left between them. The CDR3 sequence is 16 residues long. In nucleotides, the CDR3 is TGTGCCAGCTCACCACCGAGCGGGGACAGTTTAAACATTCAGTACTTC. This encodes CASSPPSGDSLNIQYF.

V usage is TRBV15 and J usage is TRBJ2-1; TRBD1 is a possible D gene (5 bases). Germline CDR1 is LNHNV and CDR2 is YYDKDF (reference sequence). The CDR3 has 16 amino acids. Between the trimmed V and J ends, which lost 0 bases and 7 bases, there was a span of 16 bases. CDR3 bases: TGTGCCACCAGCAGAGATCTTCGCGGACAAAGGAATGAGCAGTTCTTC. Translating it yields CATSRDLRGQRNEQFF.

This rearrangement joins TRBV6-2 or TRBV6-3 to TRBJ1-2; D is undetermined. The germline gives CDR1 MNHEY, CDR2 SVGEGT. The V and J ends lost 0 bases and 6 bases respectively, with 8 bases between them. CDR3 length: 13 residues. CDR3 in DNA: TGTGCCAGCAGTTACTCGGTGCGGGATGGCTACACCTTC. Its protein is CASSYSVRDGYTF.

This sequence joins TRBV19 and TRBJ1-5; TRBD1 matches 7 bases. After removal of 5 bases from V and 0 bases from J, the junction contained 10 bases not matched to a gene. The germline V gene has CDR1 LNHDA and CDR2 SQIVND (reference sequence). CDR3 length: 17 residues. The CDR3 sequence: CASSAPIWTGSNQPQHF. CDR3 DNA: TGTGCCAGTAGTGCCCCGATCTGGACAGGTAGCAATCAGCCCCAGCATTTT.

This clone was seen a handful of times. The chain is built from TRBV5-1 and TRBJ2-2; D gene uncertain. The CDR3 spans 15 residues. V was shortened by 0 bases and J by 2 bases, with 8 bases between the two germline ends. Germline CDR1 and CDR2: SGHRS and YFSETQ. Here the CDR3 DNA reads TGCGCCAGCAGCTTGGAGGTACTAAACACCGGGGAGCTGTTTTTT. Residues: CASSLEVLNTGELFF.

The chain has TRBV11-1 and TRBJ1-1, with TRBD1 identical over 11 bases. Looked up from germline, CDR1 is SGHAT and CDR2 is FQDESV (reference sequence). The CDR3 consists of 15 residues. V gave up 1 base and J gave up 5 bases; unmatched junction bases: 3. This CDR3 is CASSLVGTGGTEAFF. The CDR3 region has the DNA TGTGCCAGCAGCTTAGTCGGGACAGGGGGGACTGAAGCTTTCTTT.

The chain uses TRBV5-4 and TRBJ1-2, with D hard to call. CDR3 length: 11 amino acids. Germline CDR1 SGHNT, CDR2 YYREEE (reference sequence). Trimming removed 0 bases from V and 3 bases from J, with 0 bases in between. The DNA of the CDR3 is TGTGCCAGCAGCTTGGACTATGGCTACACCTTC. Its protein product is CASSLDYGYTF.

The chain employs TRBV6-5 and TRBJ1-2, with unresolved D. CDR3 size: 14 residues. Per germline, CDR1 MNHEY and CDR2 SVGAGI. V lost 6 bases to trimming and J lost 5 bases, with 16 bases between them. The CDR3 DNA reads as TGTGCCAGCAGCCCCGCCGGGCTGACTTATGGCTACACCTTC. It translates to CASSPAGLTYGYTF.

This chain links TRBV30 with TRBJ2-7; D unresolved. This CDR3 is built from 15 residues. V lost 2 bases, J lost 1 base, and 15 bases lay in between. Germline V gene sequence: CDR1 GTSNPN, CDR2 SVGIG (reference sequence). The CDR3 coding sequence is TGTGCCTGGAGTACGATACCGGGCTTGTCCTACGAGCAGTACTTC. Translated: CAWSTIPGLSYEQYF.

The rearrangement joins TRBV30 to TRBJ2-5, with 9 bases that match TRBD2. Germline trimming cut 2 bases from V and 1 base from J; bases unmatched to any gene: 11. CDR3 length equals 17 residues. In germline, CDR1 is GTSNPN, CDR2 SVGIG (reference sequence). Written as DNA, the CDR3 is TGTGCCTGGAGTCGTGGCGGGGGGGCTACAATCCAAGAGACCCAGTACTTC. Translation: CAWSRGGGATIQETQYF.

On this clone itself: At the DNA level, this CDR3 is encoded by other sequences in the same sample as well. V gene TRBV10-3 combines with J gene TRBJ1-1, with unresolved D. The ends were cut back, 4 bases at V and 0 bases at J, with 6 bases in the middle. This CDR3 comprises 13 residues. The V gene's germline CDR1 is ENHRY and CDR2 SYGVKD. CDR3 region: CAISGLLNTEAFF. DNA for the CDR3: TGTGCCATCAGTGGACTGTTGAACACTGAAGCTTTCTTT.

The chain employs TRBV7-2 and TRBJ2-1; D possibly matches TRBD1 or TRBD2 (5 bases each). The germline V gene has CDR1 SGHTA and CDR2 FQGNSA. V gave up 2 bases and J gave up 4 bases, with 12 bases separating them. The CDR3 totals 15 residues. In DNA, the CDR3 is TGTGCCAGCAGCTTAAGCTTGGGACCGTACAATGAGCAGTTCTTC. Its translation is CASSLSLGPYNEQFF.

V usage is TRBV7-8 and J usage is TRBJ2-1; D perhaps matches TRBD2 (7 bases). The CDR3 contains 20 residues. The germline CDR1 and CDR2 sequences are SGHVS and FQNEAQ. Trimming removed 4 bases from V and 5 bases from J, with 30 bases in between. Here the CDR3 DNA reads TGTGCCAGCAGCTCCGTGGCGGAAGCGAGGTGGCGGGGGCGTAACAATGAGCAGTTCTTC. This sequence encodes CASSSVAEARWRGRNNEQFF.